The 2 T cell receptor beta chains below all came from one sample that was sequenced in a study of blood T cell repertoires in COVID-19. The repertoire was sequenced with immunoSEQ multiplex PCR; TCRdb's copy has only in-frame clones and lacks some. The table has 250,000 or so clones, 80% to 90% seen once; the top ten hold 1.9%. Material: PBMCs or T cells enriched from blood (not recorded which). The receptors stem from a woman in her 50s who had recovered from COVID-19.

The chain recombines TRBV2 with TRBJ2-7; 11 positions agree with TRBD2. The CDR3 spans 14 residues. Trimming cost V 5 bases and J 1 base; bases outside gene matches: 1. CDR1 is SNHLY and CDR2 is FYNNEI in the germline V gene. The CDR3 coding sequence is TGTGCCAGCAGTCTAGCGGGAGGATCCTACGAGCAGTACTTC. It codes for CASSLAGGSYEQYF.

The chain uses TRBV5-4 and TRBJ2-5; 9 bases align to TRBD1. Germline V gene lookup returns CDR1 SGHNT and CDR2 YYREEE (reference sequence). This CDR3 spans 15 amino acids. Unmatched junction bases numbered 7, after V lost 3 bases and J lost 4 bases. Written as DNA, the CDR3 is TGTGCCAGCAGCTCCGCGACAGGGGGAAGAGAGACCCAGTACTTC. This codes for CASSSATGGRETQYF.